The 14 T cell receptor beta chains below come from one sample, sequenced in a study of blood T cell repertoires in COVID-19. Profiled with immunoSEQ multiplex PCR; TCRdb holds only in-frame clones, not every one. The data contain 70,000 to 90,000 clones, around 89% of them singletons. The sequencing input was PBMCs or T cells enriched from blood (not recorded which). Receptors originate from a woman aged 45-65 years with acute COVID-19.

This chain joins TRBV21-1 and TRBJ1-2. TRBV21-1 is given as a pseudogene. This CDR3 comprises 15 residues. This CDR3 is CASSKALVANYGYTF. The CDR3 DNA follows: TGTGCCAGCAGCAAAGCTCTGGTAGCTAACTATGGCTACACCTTC.

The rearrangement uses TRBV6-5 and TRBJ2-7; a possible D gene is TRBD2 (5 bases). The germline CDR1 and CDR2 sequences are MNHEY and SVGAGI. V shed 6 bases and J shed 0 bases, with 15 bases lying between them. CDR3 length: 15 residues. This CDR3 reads CASRAADASSYEQYF. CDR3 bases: TGTGCCAGCAGGGCAGCGGATGCCTCCTCCTACGAGCAGTACTTC.

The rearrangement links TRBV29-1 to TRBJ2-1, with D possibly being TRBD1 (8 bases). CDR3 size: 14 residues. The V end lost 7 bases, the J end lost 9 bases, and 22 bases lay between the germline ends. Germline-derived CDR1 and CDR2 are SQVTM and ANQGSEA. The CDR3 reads CSGGEGQGAAEQFF. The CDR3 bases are TGCAGCGGTGGGGAGGGGCAGGGGGCGGCTGAGCAGTTCTTC.

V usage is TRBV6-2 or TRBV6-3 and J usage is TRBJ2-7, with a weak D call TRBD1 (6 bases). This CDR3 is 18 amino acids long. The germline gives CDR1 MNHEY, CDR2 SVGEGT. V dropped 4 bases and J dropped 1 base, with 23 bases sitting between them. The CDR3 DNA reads TGTGCCAGCAGTTCTACTAGGACAGCCTCAAGCAAATCCTACGAGCAGTACTTC. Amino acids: CASSSTRTASSKSYEQYF.

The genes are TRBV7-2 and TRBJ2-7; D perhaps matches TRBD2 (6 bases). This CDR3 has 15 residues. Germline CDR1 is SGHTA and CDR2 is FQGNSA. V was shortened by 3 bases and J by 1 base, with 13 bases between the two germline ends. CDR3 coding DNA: TGTGCCAGCAGCTTCGAAGCGGGTTATTCCTACGAGCAGTACTTC. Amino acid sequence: CASSFEAGYSYEQYF.

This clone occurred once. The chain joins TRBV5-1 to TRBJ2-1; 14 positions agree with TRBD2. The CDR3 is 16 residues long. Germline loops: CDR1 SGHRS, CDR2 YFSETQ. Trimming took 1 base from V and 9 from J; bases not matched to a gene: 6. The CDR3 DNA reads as TGCGCCAGCAGCTTGCGACTAGCGGGAGGGCCGGGTGAGCAGTTCTTC. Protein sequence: CASSLRLAGGPGEQFF.

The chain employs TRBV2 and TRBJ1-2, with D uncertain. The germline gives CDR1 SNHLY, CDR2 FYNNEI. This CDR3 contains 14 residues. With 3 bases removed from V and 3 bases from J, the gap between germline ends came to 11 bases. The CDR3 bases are TGTGCCAGCAGTGATGCAGGATCGGACTATGGCTACACCTTC. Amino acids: CASSDAGSDYGYTF. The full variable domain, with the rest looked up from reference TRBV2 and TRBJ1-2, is EPEVTQTPSHQVTQMGQEVILRCVPISNHLYFYWYRQILGQKVEFLVSFYNNEISEKSEIFDDQFSVERPDGSNFTLKIRSTKLEDSAMYFCASSDAGSDYGYTFGSGTRLTVV.

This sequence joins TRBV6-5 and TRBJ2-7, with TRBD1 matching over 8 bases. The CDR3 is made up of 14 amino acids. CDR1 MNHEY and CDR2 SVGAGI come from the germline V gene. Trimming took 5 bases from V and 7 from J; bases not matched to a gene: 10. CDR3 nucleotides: TGTGCCAGCAGTCCTGAGCAGGGGGCGCGTGAGCAGTACTTC. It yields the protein CASSPEQGAREQYF.

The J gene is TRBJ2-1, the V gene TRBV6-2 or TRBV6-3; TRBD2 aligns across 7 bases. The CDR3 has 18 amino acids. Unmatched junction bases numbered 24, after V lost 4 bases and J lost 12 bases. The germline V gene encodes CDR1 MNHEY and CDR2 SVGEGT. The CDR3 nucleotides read TGTGCCAGCAGTTCAACCCCGATTCGGGGAGGGAAAGTGCGTGGGCAGTTCTTC. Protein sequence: CASSSTPIRGGKVRGQFF.

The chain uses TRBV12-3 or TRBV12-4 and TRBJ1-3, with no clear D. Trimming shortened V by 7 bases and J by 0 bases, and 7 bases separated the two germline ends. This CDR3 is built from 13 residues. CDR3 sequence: CASKPFSGNTIYF. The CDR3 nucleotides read TGTGCCAGCAAGCCCTTCTCTGGAAACACCATATATTTT.

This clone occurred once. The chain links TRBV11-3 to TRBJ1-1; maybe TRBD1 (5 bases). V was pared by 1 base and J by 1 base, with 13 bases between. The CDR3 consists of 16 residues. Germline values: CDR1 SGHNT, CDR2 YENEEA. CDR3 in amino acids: CASSLAPDRTNTEAFF. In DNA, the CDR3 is TGTGCCAGCAGCTTAGCTCCCGACAGAACGAACACTGAAGCTTTCTTT. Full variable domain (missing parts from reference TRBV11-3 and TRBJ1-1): EAGVVQSPRYKIIEKKQPVAFWCNPISGHNTLYWYLQNLGQGPELLIRYENEEAVDDSQLPKDRFSAERLKGVDSTLKIQPAELGDSAVYLCASSLAPDRTNTEAFFGQGTRLTVV.

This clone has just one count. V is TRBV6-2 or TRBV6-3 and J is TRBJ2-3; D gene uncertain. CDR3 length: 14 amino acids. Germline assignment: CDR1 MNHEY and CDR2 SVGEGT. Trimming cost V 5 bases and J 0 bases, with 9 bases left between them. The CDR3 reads CASSHPGSTDTQYF. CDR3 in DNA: TGTGCCAGCAGTCATCCCGGGAGCACAGATACGCAGTATTTT.

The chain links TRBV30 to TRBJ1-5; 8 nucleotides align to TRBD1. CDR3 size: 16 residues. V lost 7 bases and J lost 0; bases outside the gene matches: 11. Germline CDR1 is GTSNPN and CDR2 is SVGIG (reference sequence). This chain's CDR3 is CALIPGTGYSNQPQHF. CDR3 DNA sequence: TGTGCCTTGATCCCCGGGACAGGTTATAGCAATCAGCCCCAGCATTTT. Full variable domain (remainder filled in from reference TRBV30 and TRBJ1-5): SQTIHQWPATLVQPVGSPLSLECTVEGTSNPNLYWYRQAAGRGLQLLFYSVGIGQISSEVPQNLSASRPQDRQFILSSKKLLLSDSGFYLCALIPGTGYSNQPQHFGDGTRLSIL.

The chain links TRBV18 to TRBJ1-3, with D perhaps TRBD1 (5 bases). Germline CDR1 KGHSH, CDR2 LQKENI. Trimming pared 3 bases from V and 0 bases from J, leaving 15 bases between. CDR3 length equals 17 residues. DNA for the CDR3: TGTGCCAGCTCACCCACGAGGGAGGGGAACTCTGGAAACACCATATATTTT. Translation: CASSPTREGNSGNTIYF.